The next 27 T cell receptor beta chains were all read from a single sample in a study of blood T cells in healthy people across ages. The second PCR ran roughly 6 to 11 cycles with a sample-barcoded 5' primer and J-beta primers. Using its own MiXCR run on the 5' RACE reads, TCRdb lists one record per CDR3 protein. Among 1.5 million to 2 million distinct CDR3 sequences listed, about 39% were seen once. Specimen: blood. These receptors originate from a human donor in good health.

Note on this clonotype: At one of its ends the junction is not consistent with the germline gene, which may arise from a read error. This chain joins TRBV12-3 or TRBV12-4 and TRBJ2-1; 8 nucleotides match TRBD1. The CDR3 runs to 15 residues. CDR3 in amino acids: CAGSFQGALNNEQFF. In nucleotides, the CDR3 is TGTGCCGGCAGTTTTCAGGGGGCCCTGAACAATGAGCAGTTCTTC.

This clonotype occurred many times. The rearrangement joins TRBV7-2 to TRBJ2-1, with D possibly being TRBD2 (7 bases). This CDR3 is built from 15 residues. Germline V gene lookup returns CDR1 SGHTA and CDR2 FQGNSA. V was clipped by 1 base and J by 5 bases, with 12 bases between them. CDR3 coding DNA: TGTGCCAGCAGCTTAGACATCGGGGGGCACAATGAGCAGTTCTTC. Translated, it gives CASSLDIGGHNEQFF.

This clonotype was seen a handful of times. The CDR3 spells CASSLFGENTEAFF. In nucleotides, the CDR3 is TGTGCCAGCAGCTTATTTGGGGAGAACACTGAAGCTTTCTTT. The chain recombines TRBV7-2 with TRBJ1-1; D is ambiguous. The CDR3 has 14 amino acids. Germline V gene lookup returns CDR1 SGHTA and CDR2 FQGNSA. Trimming left V 2 bases short and J 1 base short, with 8 bases between.

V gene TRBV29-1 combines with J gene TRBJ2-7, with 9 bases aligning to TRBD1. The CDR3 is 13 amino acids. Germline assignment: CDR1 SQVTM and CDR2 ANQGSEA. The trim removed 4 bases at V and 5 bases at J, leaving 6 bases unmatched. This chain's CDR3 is CSVGTGQGHEQYF. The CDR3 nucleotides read TGCAGCGTTGGGACGGGACAGGGCCACGAGCAGTACTTC.

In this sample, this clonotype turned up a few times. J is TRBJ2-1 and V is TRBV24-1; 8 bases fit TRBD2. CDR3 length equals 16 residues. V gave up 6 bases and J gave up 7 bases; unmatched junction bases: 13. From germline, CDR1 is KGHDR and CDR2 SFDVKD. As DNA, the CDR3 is TGTGCCACCAGTCCGGTTGATCGGGGGGGTAAGAATGAGCAGTTCTTC. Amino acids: CATSPVDRGGKNEQFF.

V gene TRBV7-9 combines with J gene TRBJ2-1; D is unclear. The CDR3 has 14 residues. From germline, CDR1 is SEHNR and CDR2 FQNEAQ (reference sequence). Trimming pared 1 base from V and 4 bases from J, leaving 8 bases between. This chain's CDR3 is CASSLDQVYNEQFF. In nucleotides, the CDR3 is TGTGCCAGCAGCTTAGACCAGGTATACAATGAGCAGTTCTTC.

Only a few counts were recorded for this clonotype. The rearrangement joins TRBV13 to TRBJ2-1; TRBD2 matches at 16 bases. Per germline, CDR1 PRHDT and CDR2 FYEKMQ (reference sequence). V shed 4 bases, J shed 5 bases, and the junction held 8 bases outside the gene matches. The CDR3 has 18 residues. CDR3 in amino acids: CASSSTGLAGGRHNEQFF. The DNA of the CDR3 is TGTGCCAGCAGCTCCACGGGACTAGCGGGGGGGCGGCACAATGAGCAGTTCTTC.

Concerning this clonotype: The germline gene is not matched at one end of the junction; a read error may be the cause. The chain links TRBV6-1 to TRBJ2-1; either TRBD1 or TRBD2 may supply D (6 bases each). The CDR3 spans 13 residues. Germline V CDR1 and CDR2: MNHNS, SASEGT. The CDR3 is CAGSEDLGGEQFF. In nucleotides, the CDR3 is TGTGCCGGCAGTGAAGATTTGGGGGGCGAGCAGTTCTTC.

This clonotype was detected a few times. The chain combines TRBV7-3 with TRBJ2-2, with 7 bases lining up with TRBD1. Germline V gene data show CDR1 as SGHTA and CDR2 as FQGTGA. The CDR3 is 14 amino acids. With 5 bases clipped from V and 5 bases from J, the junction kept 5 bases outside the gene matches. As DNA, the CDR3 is TGTGCCAGCAGCACCTACAGGGGAACCGGGGAGCTGTTTTTT. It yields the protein CASSTYRGTGELFF.

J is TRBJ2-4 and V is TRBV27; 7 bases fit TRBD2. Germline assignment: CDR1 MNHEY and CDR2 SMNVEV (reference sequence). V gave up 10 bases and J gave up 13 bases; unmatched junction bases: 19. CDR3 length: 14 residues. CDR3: CATAGGGYSTEQYF. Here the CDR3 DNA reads TGTGCCACCGCTGGGGGGGGATACTCTACGGAGCAGTACTTC.

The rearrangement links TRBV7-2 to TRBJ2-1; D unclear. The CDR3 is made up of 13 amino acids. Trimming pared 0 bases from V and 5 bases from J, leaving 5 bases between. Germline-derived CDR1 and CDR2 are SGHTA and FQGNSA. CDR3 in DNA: TGTGCCAGCAGCTTAGCGGCCCACAATGAGCAGTTCTTC. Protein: CASSLAAHNEQFF.

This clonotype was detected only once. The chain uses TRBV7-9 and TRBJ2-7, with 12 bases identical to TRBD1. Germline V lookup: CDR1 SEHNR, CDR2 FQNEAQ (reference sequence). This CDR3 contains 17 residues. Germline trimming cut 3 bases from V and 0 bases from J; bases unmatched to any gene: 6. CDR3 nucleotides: TGTGCCAGCAGCTTGGGGACAGGGGGCCTTAGCTCCTACGAGCAGTACTTC. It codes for CASSLGTGGLSSYEQYF.

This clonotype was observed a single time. The CDR3 here is CASGLDPTGRRTEAFF. In DNA form, the CDR3 reads TGTGCTAGTGGTTTGGACCCGACAGGGAGAAGGACTGAAGCTTTCTTT. The rearrangement joins TRBV12-5 to TRBJ1-1, with TRBD1 identical over 7 bases. Germline trimming cut 1 base from V and 5 bases from J; bases unmatched to any gene: 10. From germline, CDR1 is LGHNT and CDR2 FRNRAP. This CDR3 has 16 residues.

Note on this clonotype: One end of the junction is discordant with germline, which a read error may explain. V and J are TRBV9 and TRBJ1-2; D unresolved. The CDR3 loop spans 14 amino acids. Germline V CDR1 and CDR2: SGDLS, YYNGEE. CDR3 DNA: TGTGCCAGCAGCATTACAAGTAACCCCTATGGTTACACCTTC. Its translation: CASSITSNPYGYTF.

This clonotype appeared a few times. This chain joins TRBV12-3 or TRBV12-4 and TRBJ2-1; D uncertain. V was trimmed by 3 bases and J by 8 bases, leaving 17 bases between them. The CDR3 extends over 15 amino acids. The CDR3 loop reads CASSFFLVASDEQFF. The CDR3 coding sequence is TGTGCCAGCAGTTTTTTTCTCGTAGCATCCGATGAGCAGTTCTTC.

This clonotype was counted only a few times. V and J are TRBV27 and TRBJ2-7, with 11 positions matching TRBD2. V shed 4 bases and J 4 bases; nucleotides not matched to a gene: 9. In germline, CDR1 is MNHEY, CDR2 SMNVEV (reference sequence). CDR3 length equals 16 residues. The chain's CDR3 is CASSYSGGEVLYEQYF. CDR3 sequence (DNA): TGTGCCAGCAGTTATAGCGGGGGGGAGGTGTTGTACGAGCAGTACTTC.

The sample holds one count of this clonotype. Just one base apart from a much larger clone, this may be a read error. The CDR3 region is CASSLELPRANVLTF. Here the CDR3 DNA reads TGCGCCAGCAGCTTGGAGTTACCCAGGGCCAACGTCCTGACTTTC. The chain joins TRBV5-1 to TRBJ2-6; D remains unclear. V was clipped by 0 bases and J by 5 bases, with 9 bases between them. Per germline, CDR1 SGHRS and CDR2 YFSETQ. CDR3 length: 15 amino acids.

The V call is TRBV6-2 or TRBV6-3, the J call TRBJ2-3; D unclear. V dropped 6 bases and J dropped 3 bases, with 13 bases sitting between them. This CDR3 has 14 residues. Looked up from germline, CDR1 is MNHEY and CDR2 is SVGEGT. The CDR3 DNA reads TGTGCCAGCAGCCAACGCCCGAGGACAGATACGCAGTATTTT. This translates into CASSQRPRTDTQYF.

Written as DNA, the CDR3 is TGTGCCACCAGCAGAGTTAGCGGGGGCCCAAGCTCCTACAATGAGCAGTTCTTC. This translates into CATSRVSGGPSSYNEQFF. This chain joins TRBV15 and TRBJ2-1; 9 bases agree with TRBD2. The germline CDR1 and CDR2 sequences are LNHNV and YYDKDF (reference sequence). The V and J ends lost 1 base and 0 bases, in that order; junction bases with no gene match: 7. The CDR3 has 18 residues.

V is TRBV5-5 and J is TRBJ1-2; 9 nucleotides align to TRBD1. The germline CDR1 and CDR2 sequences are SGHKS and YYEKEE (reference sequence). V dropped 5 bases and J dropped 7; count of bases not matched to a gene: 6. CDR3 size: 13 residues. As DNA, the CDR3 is TGTGCCAGCAGACCCGGACAGGGGTTTGGCTACACCTTC. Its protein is CASRPGQGFGYTF.

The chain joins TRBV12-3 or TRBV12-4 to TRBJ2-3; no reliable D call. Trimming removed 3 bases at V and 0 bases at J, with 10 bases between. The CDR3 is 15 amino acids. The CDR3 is CASSFPLVSTDTQYF. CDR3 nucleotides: TGTGCCAGCAGTTTTCCTCTAGTGAGCACAGATACGCAGTATTTT.

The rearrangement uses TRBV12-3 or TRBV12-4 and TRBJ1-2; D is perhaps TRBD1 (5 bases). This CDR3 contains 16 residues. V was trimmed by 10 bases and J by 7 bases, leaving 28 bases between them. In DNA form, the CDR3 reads TGTGCCACCCAAGGTTGGGGGAACCCCGGGGATGGTGGCTACACCTTC. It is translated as CATQGWGNPGDGGYTF.

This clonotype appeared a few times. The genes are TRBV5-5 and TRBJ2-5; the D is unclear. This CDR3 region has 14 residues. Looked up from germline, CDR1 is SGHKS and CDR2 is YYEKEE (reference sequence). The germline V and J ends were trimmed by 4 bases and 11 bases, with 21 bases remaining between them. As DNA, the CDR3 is TGTGCCAGCAGCCTAGACACCAGAGGAGTGTTGCAGTACTTC. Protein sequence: CASSLDTRGVLQYF.

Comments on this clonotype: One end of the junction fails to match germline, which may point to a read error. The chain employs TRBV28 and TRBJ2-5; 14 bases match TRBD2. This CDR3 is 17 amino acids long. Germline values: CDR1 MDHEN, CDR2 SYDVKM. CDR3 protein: CTSSPGLAGGAQETQYF. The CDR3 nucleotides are TGTACCAGCAGTCCCGGACTAGCGGGGGGAGCTCAAGAGACCCAGTACTTC. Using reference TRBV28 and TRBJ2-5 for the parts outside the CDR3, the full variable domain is DVKVTQSSRYLVKRTGEKVFLECVQDMDHENMFWYRQDPGLGLRLIYFSYDVKMKEKGDIPEGYSVSREKKERFSLILESASTNQTSMYLCTSSPGLAGGAQETQYFGPGTRLLVL.

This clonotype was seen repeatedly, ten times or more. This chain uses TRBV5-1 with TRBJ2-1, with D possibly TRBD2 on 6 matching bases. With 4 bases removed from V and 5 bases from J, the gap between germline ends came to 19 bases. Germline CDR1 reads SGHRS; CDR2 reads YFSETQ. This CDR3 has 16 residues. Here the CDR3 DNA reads TGCGCCAGCAGCCCCAGTGGAGGGAACCCCCACAATGAGCAGTTCTTC. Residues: CASSPSGGNPHNEQFF.

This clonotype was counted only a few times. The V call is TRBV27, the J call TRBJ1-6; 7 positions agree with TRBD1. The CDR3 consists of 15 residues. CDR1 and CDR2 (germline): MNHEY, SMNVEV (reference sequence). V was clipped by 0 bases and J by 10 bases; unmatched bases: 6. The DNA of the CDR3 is TGTGCCAGCAGTTTATCGGGCAGGGGGATATCACCCCTCCACTTT. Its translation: CASSLSGRGISPLHF.

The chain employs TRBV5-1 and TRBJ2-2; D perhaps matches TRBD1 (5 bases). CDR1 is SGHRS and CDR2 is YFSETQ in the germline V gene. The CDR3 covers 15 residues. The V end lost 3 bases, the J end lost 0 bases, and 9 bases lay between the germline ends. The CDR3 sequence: CASSWTSANTGELFF. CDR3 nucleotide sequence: TGCGCCAGCAGCTGGACAAGCGCGAACACCGGGGAGCTGTTTTTT.